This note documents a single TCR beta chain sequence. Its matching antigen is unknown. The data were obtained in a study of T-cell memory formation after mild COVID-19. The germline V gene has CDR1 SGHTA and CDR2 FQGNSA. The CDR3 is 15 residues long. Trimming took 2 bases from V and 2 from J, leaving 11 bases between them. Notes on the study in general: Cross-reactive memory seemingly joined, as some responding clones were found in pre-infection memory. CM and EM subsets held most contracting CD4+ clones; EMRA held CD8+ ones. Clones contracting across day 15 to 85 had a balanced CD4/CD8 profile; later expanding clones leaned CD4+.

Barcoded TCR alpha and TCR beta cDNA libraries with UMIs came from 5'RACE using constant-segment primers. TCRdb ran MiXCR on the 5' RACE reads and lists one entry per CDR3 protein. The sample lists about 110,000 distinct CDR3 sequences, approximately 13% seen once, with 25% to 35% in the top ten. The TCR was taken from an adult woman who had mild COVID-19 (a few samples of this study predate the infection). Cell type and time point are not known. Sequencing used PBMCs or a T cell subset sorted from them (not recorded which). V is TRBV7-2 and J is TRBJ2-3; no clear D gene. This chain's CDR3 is CASSLSWMNTDTQYF. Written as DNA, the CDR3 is TGTGCCAGCAGCTTATCATGGATGAACACAGATACGCAGTATTTT. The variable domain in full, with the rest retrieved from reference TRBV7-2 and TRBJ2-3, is GAGVSQSPSNKVTEKGKDVELRCDPISGHTALYWYRQSLGQGLEFLIYFQGNSAPDKSGLPSDRFSAERTGGSVSTLTIQRTQQEDSAVYLCASSLSWMNTDTQYFGPGTRLTVL.